A selection of T cell receptor beta chains follows, all from one sample in a study of molecular identifiers for immune sequencing clone quantification. TCRdb recomputed calls from the PCR reads with MiXCR, one row per CDR3 protein. The sample records 400,000 to 600,000 distinct CDR3 sequences, about a fifth being singletons. Sample: naive CD8+ T cells from blood, with Jurkat cell RNA spiked in. All receptors derive from a human donor in good health. Some libraries in this study had Jurkat cell RNA spiked in. The CDR3 runs from the conserved cysteine through the conserved F or W. The order of the fields is CDR3 length, V gene, CDR3 protein.

CDR3 length: 15; V gene: TRBV6-1; CDR3 protein: CASSEEGWTADTQYF
CDR3 length: 16; V gene: TRBV6-2/TRBV6-3; CDR3 protein: CASRPTLGTEQETQYF
CDR3 length: 15; V gene: TRBV20-1; CDR3 protein: CSARESSRGYREQFF
CDR3 length: 17; V gene: TRBV10-3; CDR3 protein: CAISVSLLAGVADTQYF
CDR3 length: 17; V gene: TRBV5-1; CDR3 protein: CASSLGPRTGATDTQYF
CDR3 length: 15; V gene: TRBV6-5; CDR3 protein: CASSSGQGDIIGYTF
CDR3 length: 14; V gene: TRBV15; CDR3 protein: CATSRDHEEFGYTF
CDR3 length: 17; V gene: TRBV7-2; CDR3 protein: CASSLNDGRAFPETQYF
CDR3 length: 21; V gene: TRBV28; CDR3 protein: CASSSSRRLDREGDSNQPQHF
CDR3 length: 18; V gene: TRBV28; CDR3 protein: CASSLLSVGGNPKNIQYF
CDR3 length: 14; V gene: TRBV20-1; CDR3 protein: CSADQQGSSYEQYF
CDR3 length: 15; V gene: TRBV2; CDR3 protein: CASSPSVLSYNEQFF
CDR3 length: 14; V gene: TRBV11-2; CDR3 protein: CASRTSGAVYEQYF
CDR3 length: 16; V gene: TRBV20-1; CDR3 protein: CSARTEDLLIWDEQYF
CDR3 length: 12; V gene: TRBV14; CDR3 protein: CASSQGQYGYTF
CDR3 length: 16; V gene: TRBV12-3/TRBV12-4; CDR3 protein: CASSDMGEVLSYEQYF
CDR3 length: 14; V gene: TRBV30; CDR3 protein: CAWSPGQGSDTQYF
CDR3 length: 13; V gene: TRBV6-1; CDR3 protein: CASSQTDTYEQYF
CDR3 length: 12; V gene: TRBV6-2/TRBV6-3; CDR3 protein: CASSWTNTEAFF
CDR3 length: 16; V gene: TRBV7-6; CDR3 protein: CAGSSVGLAPMDEQFF
CDR3 length: 19; V gene: TRBV13; CDR3 protein: CASSLKPVGGSHFLNEQFF
CDR3 length: 15; V gene: TRBV19; CDR3 protein: CASSTGTGDNQPQHF
CDR3 length: 13; V gene: TRBV29-1; CDR3 protein: CSALTGDYTEAFF
CDR3 length: 14; V gene: TRBV7-8; CDR3 protein: CASSLRGTGYEQYF
CDR3 length: 14; V gene: TRBV6-1; CDR3 protein: CASGRGWGNQPQHF
CDR3 length: 14; V gene: TRBV30; CDR3 protein: CAWNSAGGHNEQFF
CDR3 length: 16; V gene: TRBV27; CDR3 protein: CASSLSGYYSNQPQHF
CDR3 length: 12; V gene: TRBV20-1; CDR3 protein: CSARGVDTEAFF
CDR3 length: 16; V gene: TRBV7-2; CDR3 protein: CASSSGAGGSYNEQFF
CDR3 length: 17; V gene: TRBV28; CDR3 protein: CASSLAVLVSPSYEQYF
CDR3 length: 16; V gene: TRBV7-9; CDR3 protein: CASSPKQGFGTDTQYF